These 8 T cell receptor beta chains were all obtained from the same sample, sequenced in a study of CD8 T cells in ankylosing spondylitis. Their recognized antigens are unknown. Study-level results: Ankylosing spondylitis blood appeared to be characterized by a TCR beta motif of about eight highly homologous variants.

MiXCR, run by TCRdb on the 5' RACE reads, gives a single entry per CDR3 protein. The table has more than 650,000 distinct CDR3 sequences, 12% seen once. The material sequenced was blood, either unsorted or a sorted T cell fraction (not recorded which). All receptors derive from a male donor with ankylosing spondylitis.

This clonotype appeared a few times. This chain links TRBV5-1 with TRBJ2-3; no clear D. Germline assignment: CDR1 SGHRS and CDR2 YFSETQ. The CDR3 contains 14 residues. The V end lost 2 bases, the J end lost 6 bases, and 13 bases lay between the germline ends. The CDR3 here is CASSLTHPWDTQYF. CDR3 DNA sequence: TGCGCCAGCAGCTTAACCCATCCATGGGATACGCAGTATTTT.

This clonotype appeared a few times. The chain uses TRBV24-1 and TRBJ2-5; 12 nucleotides agree with TRBD2. This CDR3 region has 15 residues. Germline trimming cut 3 bases from V and 5 bases from J; bases unmatched to any gene: 3. Germline CDR1 is KGHDR and CDR2 is SFDVKD. CDR3 protein: CATSDAGTSGETQYF. The DNA of the CDR3 is TGTGCCACCAGTGATGCCGGGACTAGCGGGGAGACCCAGTACTTC.

This sequence joins TRBV9 and TRBJ2-5; TRBD2 aligns across 7 bases. The length of the CDR3 is 18 residues. Germline V CDR1 and CDR2: SGDLS, YYNGEE. Trimming removed 3 bases from V and 2 bases from J; junction bases left unmatched: 16. The CDR3 here is CASSERGGGLPGQETQYF. CDR3 sequence (DNA): TGTGCCAGCAGCGAGCGAGGCGGGGGACTACCGGGGCAAGAGACCCAGTACTTC.

The rearrangement uses TRBV7-2 and TRBJ2-7; D might be TRBD2 (5 bases). The V end was cut by 2 bases, the J end by 4 bases, with 18 bases between. Per the germline V gene, CDR1 is SGHTA and CDR2 is FQGNSA. The length of the CDR3 is 16 residues. In DNA form, the CDR3 reads TGTGCCAGCAGCTTAAGGGAGACGGTCCTCGGGTACGAGCAGTACTTC. Protein: CASSLRETVLGYEQYF.

This clonotype was counted between two and nine times. The chain couples TRBV29-1 to TRBJ2-1; TRBD1 agrees at 9 bases. Trimming took 7 bases from V and 6 from J; bases not matched to a gene: 10. CDR1 and CDR2 (germline): SQVTM, ANQGSEA. The CDR3 totals 14 residues. DNA of the CDR3: TGCAGCGCTTGGGACCGGGACAGGGTCAATGAGCAGTTCTTC. As protein: CSAWDRDRVNEQFF.

The sample holds a few counts of this clonotype. This chain joins TRBV20-1 and TRBJ2-7; 10 nucleotides align to TRBD2. The CDR3 length is 13 residues. The J segment lost 5 bases and the V segment lost 3 bases, leaving 4 bases of the junction unmatched. Germline lookup yields CDR1 DFQATT and CDR2 SNEGSKA (reference sequence). CDR3 in amino acids: CSASASGSHEQYF. CDR3 nucleotide sequence: TGCAGTGCTAGTGCTAGCGGGAGCCACGAGCAGTACTTC.

This clonotype was counted between two and nine times. V is TRBV5-1 and J is TRBJ1-1, with D unclear. The CDR3 length is 13 residues. CDR1 is SGHRS, CDR2 YFSETQ, per germline. Trimming removed 4 bases at V and 5 bases at J, with 12 bases between. The CDR3 DNA reads as TGCGCCAGCAGCCCTGTGGGTCAGACTGAAGCTTTCTTT. Residues: CASSPVGQTEAFF.

The genes are TRBV5-1 and TRBJ1-1; weak D call: TRBD1 (6 bases). Trimming stripped 5 bases from V and 1 base from J, with 12 bases between. CDR3 length: 14 amino acids. Germline CDR1 and CDR2: SGHRS and YFSETQ. CDR3 DNA: TGCGCCAGCAGAGTGGACAGCACGAACACTGAAGCTTTCTTT. Translation: CASRVDSTNTEAFF. The entire variable domain, with the rest obtained from reference TRBV5-1 and TRBJ1-1, is as follows: KAGVTQTPRYLIKTRGQQVTLSCSPISGHRSVSWYQQTPGQGLQFLFEYFSETQRNKGNFPGRFSGRQFSNSRSEMNVSTLELGDSALYLCASRVDSTNTEAFFGQGTRLTVV.